This TCR beta chain comes out of a study of cytomegalovirus exposure and HLA in healthy donors. Findings and caveats of the study: TCR beta V segments were, for the most part, productive about 87% or about 30% of the time in an earlier analysis.

Looked up from germline, CDR1 is MGHDK and CDR2 is SYGVNS. Trimming cost V 8 bases and J 7 bases, with 15 bases left between them. The CDR3 consists of 12 residues. Turning to this clone: Its antigen is still unknown.

It was with 60 Vbeta and 13 Jbeta primers that the PCR ran. The repertoire was sequenced with immunoSEQ multiplex PCR; TCRdb's copy has only in-frame clones and lacks some. The sample holds 160,000 or so clones, about 75% seen once. This rearrangement joins TRBV25-1 to TRBJ2-7; D might be TRBD1 (6 bases). This clonotype was sampled from a female donor in good health and CMV-seronegative. The sequenced material came from PBMCs. In DNA, the CDR3 is TGTGCCAGCGGACAGTTTCTGGGAGAGCAGTACTTC. As protein: CASGQFLGEQYF.